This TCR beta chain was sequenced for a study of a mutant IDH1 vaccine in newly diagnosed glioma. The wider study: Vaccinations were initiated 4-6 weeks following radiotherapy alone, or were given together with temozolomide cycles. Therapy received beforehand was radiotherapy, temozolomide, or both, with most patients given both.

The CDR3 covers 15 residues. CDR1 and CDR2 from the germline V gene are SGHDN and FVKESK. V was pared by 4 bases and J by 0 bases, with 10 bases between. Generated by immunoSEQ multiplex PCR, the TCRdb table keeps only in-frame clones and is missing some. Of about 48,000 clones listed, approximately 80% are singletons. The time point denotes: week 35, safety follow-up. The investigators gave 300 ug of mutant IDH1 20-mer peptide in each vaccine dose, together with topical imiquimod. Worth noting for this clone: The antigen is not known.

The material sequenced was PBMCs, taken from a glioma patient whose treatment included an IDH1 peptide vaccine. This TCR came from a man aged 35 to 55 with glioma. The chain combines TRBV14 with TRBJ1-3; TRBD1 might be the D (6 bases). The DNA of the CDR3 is TGTGCCAGCAGCCGACGGGGGGCCTCTGGAAACACCATATATTTT. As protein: CASSRRGASGNTIYF. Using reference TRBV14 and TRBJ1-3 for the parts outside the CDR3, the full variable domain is EAGVTQFPSHSVIEKGQTVTLRCDPISGHDNLYWYRRVMGKEIKFLLHFVKESKQDESGMPNNRFLAERTGGTYSTLKVQPAELEDSGVYFCASSRRGASGNTIYFGEGSWLTVV.